What follows describes a single TCR beta chain. Generated by immunoSEQ multiplex PCR, the TCRdb table keeps only in-frame clones and is missing some. Found here are 90,000 to 100,000 clones, around 84% of them singletons; the top ten hold over 30%. This sample stems from a study of control samples from healthy donors and cancer patients. This CDR3 is built from 15 residues. The germline gives CDR1 SGHTA, CDR2 FQGTGA. The V end lost 3 bases, the J end lost 4 bases, and 12 bases lay between the germline ends. The sample comprised PBMCs. The source is a man between 65 and 79 years old with lung cancer. This chain links TRBV7-3 with TRBJ2-2; weak D call: TRBD2 (6 bases). As DNA, the CDR3 is TGTGCCAGCAGCTTTAGTCCCGGGGGCACCGGGGAGCTGTTTTTT. It translates to CASSFSPGGTGELFF.